A single sample gave rise to the 32 T cell receptor beta chains below, sequenced in a study of blood T cell repertoires in COVID-19. Method: immunoSEQ multiplex PCR; TCRdb's copy keeps in-frame clones and lacks some. The sample consists of around 300,000 clones, approximately 83% of them appearing once. Input material: peripheral blood. The source of these receptors is a woman in her 70s with acute or convalescent COVID-19.

The chain recombines TRBV12-3 or TRBV12-4 with TRBJ2-3; a weak D match, TRBD1 (6 bases). The V end was cut by 5 bases, the J end by 0 bases, with 6 bases between. CDR3 length: 13 residues. CDR3 region: CASSGQSTDTQYF. CDR3 DNA sequence: TGTGCCAGCAGTGGACAGAGCACAGATACGCAGTATTTT.

Only one count was recorded for this clone. The CDR3: CASSLPGGSEKLFF. Written as DNA, the CDR3 is TGTGCCAGCAGTCTCCCGGGGGGCAGTGAAAAACTGTTTTTT. V is TRBV6-5 and J is TRBJ1-4, with a weak D call TRBD1 (6 bases). Germline loops: CDR1 MNHEY, CDR2 SVGAGI. CDR3 length: 14 amino acids. V lost 5 bases and J 7 bases, leaving 14 bases between the germline ends.

On this clone: Different DNA sequences within this sample yield the same CDR3. CDR3 in amino acids: CASSPSGNYGYTF. The CDR3 region has the DNA TGTGCCAGCAGCCCCTCAGGGAACTATGGCTACACCTTC. The V call is TRBV11-2, the J call TRBJ1-2; possible D gene TRBD1, 5 bases. Germline loops: CDR1 SGHAT, CDR2 FQNNGV. CDR3 length: 13 amino acids. With 5 bases removed from V and 2 bases from J, the gap between germline ends came to 9 bases. Full variable domain (outside the CDR3, taken from reference TRBV11-2 and TRBJ1-2): EAGVAQSPRYKIIEKRQSVAFWCNPISGHATLYWYQQILGQGPKLLIQFQNNGVVDDSQLPKDRFSAERLKGVDSTLKIQPAKLEDSAVYLCASSPSGNYGYTFGSGTRLTVV.

This CDR3 is CASSVVGRGGWTEAFF. CDR3 bases: TGTGCCAGCAGCGTAGTGGGGAGAGGGGGCTGGACTGAAGCTTTCTTT. The J gene is TRBJ1-1, the V gene TRBV11-2; TRBD1 aligns across 7 bases. The length of the CDR3 is 16 residues. After removal of 5 bases from V and 5 bases from J, the junction contained 14 bases not matched to a gene. Germline lookup yields CDR1 SGHAT and CDR2 FQNNGV.

In this sample, this clone turned up once. The chain carries TRBV2 and TRBJ1-5, with 9 bases identical to TRBD1. The CDR3 consists of 14 residues. With V trimmed by 8 bases and J by 7 bases, 9 bases remained unmatched. CDR1 and CDR2 (germline): SNHLY, FYNNEI. In nucleotides, the CDR3 is TGTGCCAGCGGACTGACAGGGGGGGAGCAGCCCCAGCATTTT. This gives the protein CASGLTGGEQPQHF.

V gene TRBV5-1 combines with J gene TRBJ2-2; a possible D gene is TRBD2 (7 bases). The CDR3 length is 15 residues. Trimming pared 4 bases from V and 5 bases from J, leaving 15 bases between. The germline CDR1 and CDR2 sequences are SGHRS and YFSETQ. The CDR3 loop reads CASSANREGTGELFF. CDR3 nucleotides: TGCGCCAGCAGCGCAAACAGGGAGGGGACCGGGGAGCTGTTTTTT. The full variable domain, in which reference TRBV5-1 and TRBJ2-2 provide the parts outside the CDR3, is KAGVTQTPRYLIKTRGQQVTLSCSPISGHRSVSWYQQTPGQGLQFLFEYFSETQRNKGNFPGRFSGRQFSNSRSEMNVSTLELGDSALYLCASSANREGTGELFFGEGSRLTVL.

The rearrangement uses TRBV5-1 and TRBJ1-4; possibly TRBD1 for D (6 bases). Looked up from germline, CDR1 is SGHRS and CDR2 is YFSETQ. This CDR3 has 14 residues. Trimming took off 6 bases at V and 5 bases at J, with 14 bases between the two ends. The CDR3 region has the DNA TGCGCCAGCAAGGCTTGGGGGCAGAATGAAAAACTGTTTTTT. Translation: CASKAWGQNEKLFF.

J is TRBJ2-2 and V is TRBV5-1; maybe TRBD2 (6 bases). CDR3 length: 15 amino acids. The germline V gene encodes CDR1 SGHRS and CDR2 YFSETQ. V shed 1 base and J shed 5 bases, with 12 bases lying between them. The CDR3 protein is CASSLSLGGTGELFF. The CDR3 DNA reads TGCGCCAGCAGCTTGTCGCTCGGGGGAACCGGGGAGCTGTTTTTT.

This sequence joins TRBV2 and TRBJ1-1, with 12 positions matching TRBD1. Trimming cost V 6 bases and J 4 bases; bases outside gene matches: 3. Per the germline V gene, CDR1 is SNHLY and CDR2 is FYNNEI. The CDR3 has 14 residues. CDR3 sequence reads: CASRGTGGPTEAFF. The CDR3, as DNA: TGTGCCAGCAGGGGGACAGGGGGCCCCACTGAAGCTTTCTTT. Together with reference TRBV2 and TRBJ1-1, the CDR3 gives the full variable domain: EPEVTQTPSHQVTQMGQEVILRCVPISNHLYFYWYRQILGQKVEFLVSFYNNEISEKSEIFDDQFSVERPDGSNFTLKIRSTKLEDSAMYFCASRGTGGPTEAFFGQGTRLTVV.

This clone occurred a few times. The V gene is TRBV5-4, the J gene TRBJ2-7, with D possibly being TRBD2 (6 bases). CDR1 and CDR2 from the germline V gene are SGHNT and YYREEE (reference sequence). CDR3 size: 15 residues. V was clipped by 3 bases and J by 3 bases, with 16 bases between them. Written as DNA, the CDR3 is TGTGCCAGCAGCTCCGGACGGGGAGGTAACTACGAGCAGTACTTC. Translated: CASSSGRGGNYEQYF.

The chain uses TRBV27 and TRBJ2-1; 9 nucleotides agree with TRBD2. The CDR3 has 16 residues. Looked up from germline, CDR1 is MNHEY and CDR2 is SMNVEV (reference sequence). The J segment lost 0 bases and the V segment lost 2 bases, leaving 2 bases of the junction unmatched. The chain's CDR3 is CASSLAGGFSYNEQFF. CDR3 DNA sequence: TGTGCCAGCAGTTTAGCGGGGGGGTTCTCCTACAATGAGCAGTTCTTC.

The chain couples TRBV6-1 to TRBJ1-5; D ambiguous. The V end lost 2 bases, the J end lost 9 bases, and 5 bases lay between the germline ends. Germline values: CDR1 MNHNS, CDR2 SASEGT. CDR3 length equals 11 residues. The CDR3 sequence is CASSETGPQHF. The CDR3, as DNA: TGTGCCAGCAGTGAAACGGGGCCCCAGCATTTT.

V is TRBV7-9 and J is TRBJ2-1; D remains ambiguous. Trimming took off 3 bases at V and 4 bases at J, with 10 bases between the two ends. Germline assignment: CDR1 SEHNR and CDR2 FQNEAQ (reference sequence). The CDR3 is made up of 14 amino acids. CDR3 residues: CASSFTQVYNEQFF. The DNA for the CDR3 is TGTGCCAGCAGCTTCACCCAGGTTTACAATGAGCAGTTCTTC. Supplemented by reference TRBV7-9 and TRBJ2-1, the full variable domain reads DTGVSQNPRHKITKRGQNVTFRCDPISEHNRLYWYRQTLGQGPEFLTYFQNEAQLEKSRLLSDRFSAERPKGSFSTLEIQRTEQGDSAMYLCASSFTQVYNEQFFGPGTRLTVL.

The chain has TRBV2 and TRBJ1-1; TRBD1 matches 7 bases. The germline V gene has CDR1 SNHLY and CDR2 FYNNEI. The CDR3 contains 13 residues. Trimming removed 5 bases from V and 4 bases from J; junction bases left unmatched: 4. The CDR3 DNA is TGTGCCAGCAGTTACAGGGGTATCACTGAAGCTTTCTTT. Encoded protein: CASSYRGITEAFF.

This clone occurred a few times. The genes are TRBV7-9 and TRBJ1-4, with TRBD1 as a possible D gene (5 bases). V gave up 0 bases and J gave up 8 bases, with 13 bases separating them. The CDR3 has 15 amino acids. CDR1 and CDR2 from the germline V gene are SEHNR and FQNEAQ (reference sequence). The CDR3 here is CASSLAQGDREKLFF. CDR3 DNA: TGTGCCAGCAGCTTAGCGCAAGGGGATCGCGAAAAACTGTTTTTT.

The rearrangement uses TRBV2 and TRBJ1-4; D is perhaps TRBD1 (5 bases). The CDR3 covers 15 residues. Germline CDR1 reads SNHLY; CDR2 reads FYNNEI. V was clipped by 7 bases and J by 0 bases, with 12 bases between them. The CDR3 loop reads CASKLQGATNEKLFF. In DNA form, the CDR3 reads TGTGCCAGCAAACTCCAGGGTGCAACTAATGAAAAACTGTTTTTT.

The chain links TRBV6-5 to TRBJ2-7; TRBD2 matches 9 bases. V shed 5 bases, J shed 3 bases, and the junction held 5 bases outside the gene matches. The length of the CDR3 is 14 residues. CDR1 MNHEY and CDR2 SVGAGI come from the germline V gene. The CDR3 here is CASSNGGGDYEQYF. As DNA, the CDR3 is TGTGCCAGCAGTAACGGCGGGGGGGACTACGAGCAGTACTTC.

This rearrangement joins TRBV5-1 to TRBJ2-2; perhaps TRBD1 as D (5 bases). Deletions cut 2 bases from V and 4 bases from J, with 9 bases between. The CDR3 has 14 amino acids. In germline, CDR1 is SGHRS, CDR2 YFSETQ. CDR3 nucleotide sequence: TGCGCCAGCAGCTTTAGGGGCCCCACCGGGGAGCTGTTTTTT. As protein: CASSFRGPTGELFF.

This rearrangement joins TRBV18 to TRBJ2-5; TRBD1 matches at 10 bases. The J segment lost 5 bases and the V segment lost 4 bases, leaving 4 bases of the junction unmatched. There are 14 residues in the CDR3. CDR1 is KGHSH, CDR2 LQKENI, per germline. The CDR3 DNA reads as TGTGCCAGCTCACAGGGACAGGGGCTGGAGACCCAGTACTTC. Its translation is CASSQGQGLETQYF. Full variable domain (outside the CDR3, taken from reference TRBV18 and TRBJ2-5): NAGVMQNPRHLVRRRGQEARLRCSPMKGHSHVYWYRQLPEEGLKFMVYLQKENIIDESGMPKERFSAEFPKEGPSILRIQQVVRGDSAAYFCASSQGQGLETQYFGPGTRLLVL.

This rearrangement joins TRBV6-5 to TRBJ2-7, with D unresolved. The CDR3 is made up of 11 amino acids. Germline lookup yields CDR1 MNHEY and CDR2 SVGAGI. With 2 bases removed from V and 4 bases from J, the gap between germline ends came to 3 bases. CDR3 coding DNA: TGTGCCAGCAGTTACCAATACGAGCAGTACTTC. Translating gives CASSYQYEQYF.

This clone was seen more than once but under ten times. The chain uses TRBV27 and TRBJ1-5, with 8 nucleotides matching TRBD1. CDR3 size: 15 residues. Looked up from germline, CDR1 is MNHEY and CDR2 is SMNVEV (reference sequence). The CDR3 DNA follows: TGTGAGCAGTTTTCCAAGGACAGGGTAAGTCAGCCCCAGCATTTT. It is translated as CEQFSKDRVSQPQHF.

This chain joins TRBV7-9 and TRBJ1-1; D ambiguous. The V gene's germline CDR1 is SEHNR and CDR2 FQNEAQ (reference sequence). This CDR3 has 12 amino acids. Trimming cost V 5 bases and J 4 bases, with 8 bases left between them. The CDR3 here is CASSREGTEAFF. The CDR3 bases are TGTGCCAGCAGCCGGGAGGGCACTGAAGCTTTCTTT.

To note about this clone: Other DNA variants within this sample encode the same CDR3. The rearrangement uses TRBV11-2 and TRBJ1-2, with TRBD1 matching 10 bases. V lost 1 base and J lost 5; bases outside the gene matches: 1. The CDR3 is 14 residues long. CDR1 and CDR2 from the germline V gene are SGHAT and FQNNGV. CDR3 sequence: CASSLVGQGYGYTF. DNA of the CDR3: TGTGCCAGCAGCTTAGTGGGACAGGGGTATGGCTACACCTTC.

The rearrangement joins TRBV3-1 (or the pseudogene TRBV3-2) to TRBJ1-1; a possible D gene is TRBD1 (5 bases). This CDR3 has 12 residues. In germline, CDR1 is LGHDT, CDR2 YNNKEL (reference sequence). V was trimmed by 2 bases and J by 9 bases, leaving 10 bases between them. The CDR3 sequence: CASSQSGRQAFF. The CDR3 coding sequence is TGTGCCAGCAGCCAATCAGGGAGGCAAGCTTTCTTT.

With respect to this clone: At one end the junction does not follow the germline gene, possibly because of a read error. This chain connects TRBV10-3 to TRBJ2-5; 14 bases are a match to TRBD2. Germline V gene data show CDR1 as ENHRY and CDR2 as SYGVKD. CDR3 length: 19 residues. DNA for the CDR3: TGTGCCATCAGTGAGCCCCTGGGACTAGCGGGGGATAACCAGGAGACCCAGTACTTC. Protein sequence: CAISEPLGLAGDNQETQYF.

The CDR3 loop is CASRHTEGELFF. CDR3 bases: TGTGCCAGCAGACACACAGAAGGGGAGCTGTTTTTT. This chain connects TRBV11-2 to TRBJ2-2; D is unclear. The germline gives CDR1 SGHAT, CDR2 FQNNGV. Trimming cost V 6 bases and J 8 bases, with 10 bases left between them. The CDR3 extends over 12 amino acids.

The V call is TRBV6-5, the J call TRBJ2-1; D not resolved. V lost 0 bases to trimming and J lost 10 bases, with 10 bases between them. Germline V gene sequence: CDR1 MNHEY, CDR2 SVGAGI. This CDR3 is 13 amino acids long. CDR3: CASSYSAVKEQFF. DNA for the CDR3: TGTGCCAGCAGTTACTCAGCCGTCAAGGAGCAGTTCTTC.

The CDR3 DNA reads TGTGCCAGCAGCGTCCGCGGGGGGCTCCCCTACGAGCAGTACTTC. This encodes CASSVRGGLPYEQYF. The chain joins TRBV9 to TRBJ2-7; TRBD2 matches 8 bases. This CDR3 contains 15 residues. Trimming took 2 bases from V and 2 from J; bases not matched to a gene: 6. Germline V gene lookup returns CDR1 SGDLS and CDR2 YYNGEE.

This clone occurred a few times. The sample has other DNA sequences that encode this CDR3 too. This sequence joins TRBV5-1 and TRBJ1-2, with 8 bases lining up with TRBD1. The CDR3 runs 14 residues. V was clipped by 4 bases and J by 4 bases; unmatched bases: 6. From germline, CDR1 is SGHRS and CDR2 YFSETQ. The CDR3 region has the DNA TGCGCCAGCAGCCCCGGACAGGGAGGCTATGGCTACACCTTC. Its translation is CASSPGQGGYGYTF.

This rearrangement joins TRBV4-2 to TRBJ2-1, with 10 bases aligning to TRBD2. Unmatched junction bases numbered 3, after V lost 0 bases and J lost 1 base. The germline CDR1 and CDR2 sequences are LGHNA and YNFKEQ. The CDR3 totals 17 residues. The CDR3 DNA follows: TGTGCCAGCAGCCAAGATAGGACTAGCGGTTCCTACAATGAGCAGTTCTTC. Its translation: CASSQDRTSGSYNEQFF.

This clone was seen a handful of times. The rearrangement links TRBV5-1 to TRBJ2-7; 8 nucleotides match TRBD1. This CDR3 has 14 amino acids. The J segment lost 2 bases and the V segment lost 9 bases, leaving 10 bases of the junction unmatched. CDR1 SGHRS and CDR2 YFSETQ come from the germline V gene. CDR3 sequence: CATAQGTGPYEQYF. In DNA, the CDR3 is TGCGCCACCGCCCAAGGGACAGGACCCTACGAGCAGTACTTC. The whole variable domain, remainder taken from reference TRBV5-1 and TRBJ2-7, is KAGVTQTPRYLIKTRGQQVTLSCSPISGHRSVSWYQQTPGQGLQFLFEYFSETQRNKGNFPGRFSGRQFSNSRSEMNVSTLELGDSALYLCATAQGTGPYEQYFGPGTRLTVT.

The chain recombines TRBV7-9 with TRBJ1-1, with D possibly matching TRBD1 (6 bases). This CDR3 has 14 residues. With 8 bases removed from V and 6 bases from J, the gap between germline ends came to 19 bases. Germline V gives CDR1 SEHNR, CDR2 FQNEAQ (reference sequence). The CDR3 sequence: CASGSNREKSEAFF. The CDR3 DNA sequence: TGTGCCAGCGGCTCGAACAGGGAGAAGTCTGAAGCTTTCTTT.